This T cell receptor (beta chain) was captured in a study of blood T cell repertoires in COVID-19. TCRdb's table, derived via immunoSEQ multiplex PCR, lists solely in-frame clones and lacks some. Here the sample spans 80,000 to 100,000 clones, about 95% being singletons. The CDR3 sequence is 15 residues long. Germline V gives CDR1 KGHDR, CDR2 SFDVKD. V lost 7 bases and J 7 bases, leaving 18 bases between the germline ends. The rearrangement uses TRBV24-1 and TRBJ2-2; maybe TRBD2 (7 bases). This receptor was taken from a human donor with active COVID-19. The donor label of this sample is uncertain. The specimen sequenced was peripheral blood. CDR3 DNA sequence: TGTGCCACCAGCGATCGAGGGGGGGCTAACGGGGAGCTGTTTTTT. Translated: CATSDRGGANGELFF.